This T cell receptor (beta chain) stems from a study of cytomegalovirus exposure and HLA in healthy donors. At the level of the study: Most donors, roughly 82% of roughly 400 genotyped, fell in the Caucasian-associated ancestry cluster. Overall study findings and caveats: Later analysis identified a missense DCLRE1C variant that was linked to TCR beta V- and J-gene trimming. Generally TCR sequences proved uncommon, though certain public TCRs appeared in numerous donors. The classifier was said to identify cytomegalovirus status with high specificity and sensitivity.

This clone was observed a handful of times. The antigen remains undetermined. Researchers ran the PCR with 60 Vbeta and 13 Jbeta primers. Clones were read by immunoSEQ multiplex PCR, and TCRdb kept only the in-frame ones, dropping some. The sample lists some 150,000 clones, roughly 85% occurring once. The ends lost 3 bases at V and 4 bases at J; junction bases unmatched: 5. The CDR3 has 15 amino acids. Germline-derived CDR1 and CDR2 are SGHRS and YFSETQ. The gene calls are TRBV5-1 and TRBJ2-7, with 12 positions matching TRBD1. The receptor was isolated from a woman aged 45-60 years in good health and CMV-seronegative. What was sequenced was PBMCs. The CDR3: CASSSGTGGAYEQYF. The CDR3 nucleotides read TGCGCCAGCAGCTCAGGGACAGGGGGCGCATACGAGCAGTACTTC.